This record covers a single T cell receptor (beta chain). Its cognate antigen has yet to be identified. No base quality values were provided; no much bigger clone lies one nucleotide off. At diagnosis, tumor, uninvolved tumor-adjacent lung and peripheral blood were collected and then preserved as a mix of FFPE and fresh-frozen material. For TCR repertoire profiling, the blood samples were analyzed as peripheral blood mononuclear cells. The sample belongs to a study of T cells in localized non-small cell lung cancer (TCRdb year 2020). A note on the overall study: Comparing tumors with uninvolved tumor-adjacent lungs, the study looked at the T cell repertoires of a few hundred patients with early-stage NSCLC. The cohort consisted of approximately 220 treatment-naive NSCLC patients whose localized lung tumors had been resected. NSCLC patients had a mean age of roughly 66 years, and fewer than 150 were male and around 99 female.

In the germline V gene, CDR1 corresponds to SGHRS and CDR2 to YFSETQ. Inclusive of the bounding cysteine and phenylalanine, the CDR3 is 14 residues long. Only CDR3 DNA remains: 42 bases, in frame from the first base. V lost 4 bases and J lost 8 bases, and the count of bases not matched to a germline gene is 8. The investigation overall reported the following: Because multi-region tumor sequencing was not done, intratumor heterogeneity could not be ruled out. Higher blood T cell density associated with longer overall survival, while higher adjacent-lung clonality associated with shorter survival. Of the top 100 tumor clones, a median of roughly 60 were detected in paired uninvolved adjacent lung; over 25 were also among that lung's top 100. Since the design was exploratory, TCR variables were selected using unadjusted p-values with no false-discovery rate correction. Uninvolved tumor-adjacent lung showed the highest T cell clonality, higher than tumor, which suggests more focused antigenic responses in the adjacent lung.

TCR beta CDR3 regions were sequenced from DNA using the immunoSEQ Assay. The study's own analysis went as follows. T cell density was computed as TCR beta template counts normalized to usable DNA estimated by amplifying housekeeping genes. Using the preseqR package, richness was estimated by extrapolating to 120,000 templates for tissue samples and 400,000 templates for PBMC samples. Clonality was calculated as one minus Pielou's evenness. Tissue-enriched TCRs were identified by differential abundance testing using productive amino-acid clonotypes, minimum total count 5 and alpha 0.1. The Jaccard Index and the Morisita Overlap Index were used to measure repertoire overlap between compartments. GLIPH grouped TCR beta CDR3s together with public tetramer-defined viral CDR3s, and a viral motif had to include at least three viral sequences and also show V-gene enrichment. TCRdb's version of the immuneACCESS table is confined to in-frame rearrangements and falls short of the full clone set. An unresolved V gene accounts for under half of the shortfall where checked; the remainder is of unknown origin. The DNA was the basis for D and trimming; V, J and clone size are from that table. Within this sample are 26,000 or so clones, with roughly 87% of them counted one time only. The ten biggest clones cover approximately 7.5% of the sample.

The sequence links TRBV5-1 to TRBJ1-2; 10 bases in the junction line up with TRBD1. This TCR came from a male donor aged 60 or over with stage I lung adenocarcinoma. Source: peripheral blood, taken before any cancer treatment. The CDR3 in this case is CASSTGTGVQGYTF. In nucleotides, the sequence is TGCGCCAGCAGCACGGGGACAGGGGTGCAGGGCTACACCTTC.